Shown below are 5 T cell receptor beta chains from a single sample sequenced in a study of shared clonotypes between healthy human individuals. The naive CD8 population came from CD45RO-negative cells selected for CCR7, without terminally differentiated effector memory CD45RA+ cells. The protocol was immunoSEQ multiplex PCR, while the TCRdb copy is restricted to in-frame clones and leaves out a portion. The sample contains around 2,100,000 clones, about 95% of which appear only once. The sequenced material came from naive CD8+ T cells sorted from blood. The receptors here all came from a man between 18 and 35 years old in good health.

V usage is TRBV27 and J usage is TRBJ2-3; D might be TRBD2 (5 bases). Per the germline V gene, CDR1 is MNHEY and CDR2 is SMNVEV (reference sequence). V was pared by 9 bases and J by 0 bases, with 19 bases between. The CDR3 runs to 16 residues. Here the CDR3 reads CASYPHGVSSTDTQYF. The CDR3 DNA reads TGTGCCAGTTATCCTCACGGGGTGTCTAGCACAGATACGCAGTATTTT.

This clone was seen only once. The chain recombines TRBV10-3 with TRBJ2-1; 9 bases are shared with TRBD2. Germline V lookup: CDR1 ENHRY, CDR2 SYGVKD. The CDR3 loop spans 16 amino acids. Trimming removed 7 bases from V and 9 bases from J; junction bases left unmatched: 16. The CDR3 loop is CAINGAGGDPRGEQFF. The CDR3 DNA reads as TGTGCCATCAATGGAGCGGGGGGCGATCCAAGGGGTGAGCAGTTCTTC.

The V and J genes are TRBV12-5 and TRBJ2-6, with 13 bases lining up with TRBD2. Unmatched junction bases numbered 7, after V lost 2 bases and J lost 0 bases. Germline CDR1 is LGHNT and CDR2 is FRNRAP. This CDR3 is 20 amino acids long. DNA of the CDR3: TGTGCTAGTGGTTTGATACCGGGACTAGCGGGATACTCTGGGGCCAACGTCCTGACTTTC. Translation: CASGLIPGLAGYSGANVLTF.

The chain is built from TRBV5-4 and TRBJ1-1; 11 bases are a match to TRBD1. The CDR3 is made up of 16 amino acids. The trim removed 2 bases at V and 5 bases at J, leaving 8 bases unmatched. Germline lookup yields CDR1 SGHNT and CDR2 YYREEE (reference sequence). The CDR3 loop is CASSFPGQGERTEAFF. As DNA, the CDR3 is TGTGCCAGCAGCTTCCCGGGACAGGGGGAACGGACTGAAGCTTTCTTT.

The DNA of the CDR3 is TGTGCCAGCAGCTTGGGGTGGGCTAGCGAGCAGTACTTC. Protein product: CASSLGWASEQYF. The chain carries TRBV5-6 and TRBJ2-7; D not certain. Germline CDR1 SGHDT, CDR2 YYEEEE. The CDR3 consists of 13 residues. Between the trimmed V and J ends, which lost 0 bases and 6 bases, there was a span of 10 bases. The entire variable domain, with the rest obtained from reference TRBV5-6 and TRBJ2-7, is as follows: DAGVTQSPTHLIKTRGQQVTLRCSPKSGHDTVSWYQQALGQGPQFIFQYYEEEERQRGNFPDRFSGHQFPNYSSELNVNALLLGDSALYLCASSLGWASEQYFGPGTRLTVT.